This T cell receptor beta chain was sequenced in a study of T cell changes during pregnancy in multiple sclerosis. This table comes from immunoSEQ multiplex PCR, and its TCRdb copy is limited to in-frame clones, with some not included. Of around 97,000 clones listed, approximately 90% were seen once; the top ten hold approximately 0.76%. The CDR3 sequence is 18 residues long. From germline, CDR1 is WSHSY and CDR2 SAAADI. After removal of 0 bases from V and 7 bases from J, the junction contained 12 bases not matched to a gene. The rearrangement joins TRBV10-2 to TRBJ2-1, with 10 bases matching TRBD2. The sequence derives from a female donor in good health, enrolled as a control in a pregnancy study. Source: peripheral blood, taken in the second trimester of pregnancy. CDR3 bases: TGCGCCAGCAGTGAGTCCCAGGTTAGCGGGAGGCTGCGGAATGAGCAGTTCTTC. Translating gives CASSESQVSGRLRNEQFF.